Below are 14 T cell receptor beta chains sequenced from a single sample in a study of shared clonotypes between healthy human individuals. Naive CD8 cells, CD45RO-negative and positively selected for CCR7, excluded terminally differentiated effector memory CD45RA+ cells. Generated by immunoSEQ multiplex PCR, the TCRdb table keeps only in-frame clones and is missing some. The table shows about 2 million clones, with about 95% occurring only once. Sequences were obtained from naive CD8+ T cells sorted from blood. These receptors were taken from a young man in good health.

The rearrangement joins TRBV9 to TRBJ2-2; 11 bases line up with TRBD2. The CDR3 runs 19 residues. Germline-derived CDR1 and CDR2 are SGDLS and YYNGEE. With 1 base clipped from V and 1 base from J, the junction kept 9 bases outside the gene matches. The DNA for the CDR3 is TGTGCCAGCAGCGTACCGGTAGCGGGAGGGGTTGGGAACACCGGGGAGCTGTTTTTT. The encoded protein is CASSVPVAGGVGNTGELFF.

This chain connects TRBV7-9 to TRBJ2-7, with 11 bases fitting TRBD1. With 5 bases clipped from V and 5 bases from J, the junction kept 8 bases outside the gene matches. This CDR3 comprises 15 residues. Germline CDR1 SEHNR, CDR2 FQNEAQ (reference sequence). CDR3 bases: TGTGCCAGCAGCCGAGGACAGGGGGCAAACCACGAGCAGTACTTC. The encoded protein is CASSRGQGANHEQYF.

The V gene is TRBV19, the J gene TRBJ1-1; D is uncertain. Trimming pared 6 bases from V and 4 bases from J, leaving 6 bases between. CDR3 size: 11 residues. The germline V gene encodes CDR1 LNHDA and CDR2 SQIVND (reference sequence). CDR3 sequence: CASRWGTEAFF. The CDR3 nucleotides are TGTGCCAGTAGATGGGGCACTGAAGCTTTCTTT.

The chain combines TRBV6-5 with TRBJ2-2; D is uncertain. V gave up 2 bases and J gave up 7 bases, with 5 bases separating them. From germline, CDR1 is MNHEY and CDR2 SVGAGI. The CDR3 extends over 12 amino acids. The CDR3 sequence: CASSYTHGELFF. The CDR3 region has the DNA TGTGCCAGCAGTTACACGCACGGGGAGCTGTTTTTT.

The CDR3 is CASSLDGFTEAFF. The CDR3 region has the DNA TGTGCCAGCAGTCTAGACGGGTTCACTGAAGCTTTCTTT. V gene TRBV6-5 combines with J gene TRBJ1-1; no clear D gene. This CDR3 is built from 13 residues. Trimming pared 5 bases from V and 4 bases from J, leaving 11 bases between. Germline V CDR1 and CDR2: MNHEY, SVGAGI.

V gene TRBV28 combines with J gene TRBJ2-7; the D is unclear. This CDR3 comprises 15 residues. V shed 3 bases and J shed 0 bases, with 12 bases lying between them. Germline V CDR1 and CDR2: MDHEN, SYDVKM. Here the CDR3 DNA reads TGTGCCAGCAGTTTGTTGCCAGTTAGCTCCTACGAGCAGTACTTC. As protein: CASSLLPVSSYEQYF.

This chain uses TRBV5-1 with TRBJ2-3; D call uncertain. Germline-derived CDR1 and CDR2 are SGHRS and YFSETQ. This CDR3 contains 14 residues. V lost 1 base, J lost 4 bases, and 10 bases lay in between. DNA of the CDR3: TGCGCCAGCAGCTTGCTTTCTAACGCAGATACGCAGTATTTT. It codes for CASSLLSNADTQYF.

The V call is TRBV7-9, the J call TRBJ1-1; no firm D call. The ends were cut back, 4 bases at V and 3 bases at J, with 9 bases in the middle. The CDR3 loop spans 13 amino acids. Germline V gives CDR1 SEHNR, CDR2 FQNEAQ (reference sequence). The DNA for the CDR3 is TGTGCCAGCAGCTCCCCCGTTGACACTGAAGCTTTCTTT. Protein sequence: CASSSPVDTEAFF.

The gene calls are TRBV7-8 and TRBJ2-1; the D gene is possibly TRBD1 (6 bases). With 0 bases removed from V and 10 bases from J, the gap between germline ends came to 10 bases. Germline loops: CDR1 SGHVS, CDR2 FQNEAQ. This CDR3 has 13 amino acids. The CDR3 region is CASSLAGTLEQFF. The CDR3 coding sequence is TGTGCCAGCAGCTTAGCCGGGACACTGGAGCAGTTCTTC.

This clone is a singleton in its sample. This chain joins TRBV10-3 and TRBJ1-2; D ambiguous. Germline CDR1 is ENHRY and CDR2 is SYGVKD. The V end lost 4 bases, the J end lost 7 bases, and 7 bases lay between the germline ends. The CDR3 has 11 residues. CDR3 nucleotide sequence: TGTGCCATCAGTGCCCAGAGTGGCTACACCTTC. Protein sequence: CAISAQSGYTF.

V gene TRBV7-9 combines with J gene TRBJ1-3; D unresolved. Germline CDR1 and CDR2: SEHNR and FQNEAQ (reference sequence). The CDR3 has 16 residues. V lost 5 bases, J lost 3 bases, and 17 bases lay in between. This CDR3 is CASSHTVGLDGNTIYF. CDR3 DNA sequence: TGTGCCAGCAGCCATACAGTCGGTTTGGATGGAAACACCATATATTTT. The variable domain in full, completed from reference TRBV7-9 and TRBJ1-3, reads DTGVSQNPRHKITKRGQNVTFRCDPISEHNRLYWYRQTLGQGPEFLTYFQNEAQLEKSRLLSDRFSAERPKGSFSTLEIQRTEQGDSAMYLCASSHTVGLDGNTIYFGEGSWLTVV.

CDR3 coding DNA: TGTGCCAGCAGTCCGTCCCTACTAGCGAACTCCTACGAGCAGTACTTC. Translating gives CASSPSLLANSYEQYF. This rearrangement joins TRBV27 to TRBJ2-7, with 7 bases aligning to TRBD2. With V trimmed by 5 bases and J by 0 bases, 10 bases remained unmatched. This CDR3 spans 16 amino acids. The V gene's germline CDR1 is MNHEY and CDR2 SMNVEV (reference sequence).

The gene calls are TRBV5-4 and TRBJ2-1, with 11 bases fitting TRBD2. With V trimmed by 2 bases and J by 9 bases, 4 bases remained unmatched. Germline-derived CDR1 and CDR2 are SGHNT and YYREEE (reference sequence). CDR3 size: 14 residues. CDR3 nucleotide sequence: TGTGCCAGCAGCTTTAGCGGGGGGGGCGGTGAGCAGTTCTTC. It translates to CASSFSGGGGEQFF.

J is TRBJ2-7 and V is TRBV10-3; possible D gene TRBD1, 5 bases. Germline V gene lookup returns CDR1 ENHRY and CDR2 SYGVKD. This CDR3 contains 11 residues. Trimming left V 8 bases short and J 4 bases short, with 9 bases between. Here the CDR3 reads CAIAQGYEQYF. The CDR3 DNA is TGTGCCATCGCCCAGGGATACGAGCAGTACTTC.